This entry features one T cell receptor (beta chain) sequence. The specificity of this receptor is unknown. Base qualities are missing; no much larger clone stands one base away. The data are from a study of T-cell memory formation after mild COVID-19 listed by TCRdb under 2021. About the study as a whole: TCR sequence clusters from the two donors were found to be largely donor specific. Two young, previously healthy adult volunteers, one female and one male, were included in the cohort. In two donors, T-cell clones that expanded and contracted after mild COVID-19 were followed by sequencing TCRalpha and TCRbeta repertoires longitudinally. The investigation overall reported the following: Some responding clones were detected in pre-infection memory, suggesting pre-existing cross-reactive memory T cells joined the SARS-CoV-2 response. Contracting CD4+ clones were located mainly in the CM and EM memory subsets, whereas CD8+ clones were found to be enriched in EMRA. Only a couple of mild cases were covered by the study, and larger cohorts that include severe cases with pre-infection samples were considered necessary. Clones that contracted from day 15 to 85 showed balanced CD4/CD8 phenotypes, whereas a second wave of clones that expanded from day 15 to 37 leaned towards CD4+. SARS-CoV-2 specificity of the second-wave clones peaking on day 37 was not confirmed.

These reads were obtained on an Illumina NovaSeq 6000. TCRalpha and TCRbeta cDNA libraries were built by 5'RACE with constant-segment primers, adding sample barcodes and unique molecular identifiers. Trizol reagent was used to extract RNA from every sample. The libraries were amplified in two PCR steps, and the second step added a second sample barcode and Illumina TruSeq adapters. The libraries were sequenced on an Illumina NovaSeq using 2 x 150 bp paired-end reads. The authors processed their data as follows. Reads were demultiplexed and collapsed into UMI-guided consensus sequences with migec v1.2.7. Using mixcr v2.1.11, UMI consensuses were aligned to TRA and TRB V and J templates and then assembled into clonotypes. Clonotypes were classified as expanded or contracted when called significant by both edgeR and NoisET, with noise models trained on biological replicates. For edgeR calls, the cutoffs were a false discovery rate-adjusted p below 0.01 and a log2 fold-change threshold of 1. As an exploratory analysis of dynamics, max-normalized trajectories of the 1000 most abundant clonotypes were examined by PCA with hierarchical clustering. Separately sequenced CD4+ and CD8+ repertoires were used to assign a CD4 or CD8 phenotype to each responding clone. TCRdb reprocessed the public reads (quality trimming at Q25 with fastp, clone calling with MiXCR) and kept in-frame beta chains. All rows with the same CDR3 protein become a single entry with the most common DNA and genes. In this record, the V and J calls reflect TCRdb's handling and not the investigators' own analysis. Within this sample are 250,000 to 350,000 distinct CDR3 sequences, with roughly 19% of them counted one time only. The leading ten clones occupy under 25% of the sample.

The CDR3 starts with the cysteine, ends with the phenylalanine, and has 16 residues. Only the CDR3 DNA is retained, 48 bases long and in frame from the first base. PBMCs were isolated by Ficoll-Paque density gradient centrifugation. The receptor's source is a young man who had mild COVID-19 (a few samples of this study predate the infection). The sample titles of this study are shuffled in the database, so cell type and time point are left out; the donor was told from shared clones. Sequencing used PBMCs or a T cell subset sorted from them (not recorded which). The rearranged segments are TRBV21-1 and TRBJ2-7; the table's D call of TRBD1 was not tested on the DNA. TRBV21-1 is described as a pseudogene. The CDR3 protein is CASSTLRDSISYEQYF. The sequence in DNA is TGTGCCAGCAGCACCCTTCGGGACAGTATCTCCTACGAGCAGTACTTC.